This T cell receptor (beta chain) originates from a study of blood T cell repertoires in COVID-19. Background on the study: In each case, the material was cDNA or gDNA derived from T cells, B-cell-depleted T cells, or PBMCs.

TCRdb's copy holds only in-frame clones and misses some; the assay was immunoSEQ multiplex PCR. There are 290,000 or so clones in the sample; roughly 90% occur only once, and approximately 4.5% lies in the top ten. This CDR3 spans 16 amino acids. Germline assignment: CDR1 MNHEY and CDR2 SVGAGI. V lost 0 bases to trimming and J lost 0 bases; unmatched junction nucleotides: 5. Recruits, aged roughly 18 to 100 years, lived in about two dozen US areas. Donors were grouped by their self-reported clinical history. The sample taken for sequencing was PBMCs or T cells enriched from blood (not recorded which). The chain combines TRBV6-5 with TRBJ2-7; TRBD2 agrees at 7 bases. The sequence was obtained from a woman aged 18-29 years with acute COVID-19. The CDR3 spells CASSYSPGGGSYEQYF. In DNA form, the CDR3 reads TGTGCCAGCAGTTACTCTCCGGGAGGAGGCTCCTACGAGCAGTACTTC.